The 22 T cell receptor beta chains given below trace back to one sample, sequenced in a study of cytomegalovirus exposure and HLA in healthy donors. PCR was performed using 60 Vbeta and 13 Jbeta primers. Profiling relied on immunoSEQ multiplex PCR, and the TCRdb table lists in-frame clones only, not all of them. This sample yields some 140,000 clones, of which 60% to 85% are seen a single time; around 1% belongs to the top ten. The sequenced sample consisted of PBMCs. These receptors originate from a young man in good health and CMV-seronegative.

The V and J genes are TRBV5-6 and TRBJ2-3, with a possible D match to TRBD1 (6 bases). Trimming stripped 5 bases from V and 2 bases from J, with 12 bases between. CDR1 and CDR2 (germline): SGHDT, YYEEEE. The CDR3 spans 14 residues. Here the CDR3 reads CASRNDRFTDTQYF. The CDR3 DNA follows: TGTGCCAGCAGAAACGACAGGTTCACAGATACGCAGTATTTT.

V and J are TRBV7-9 and TRBJ2-7; no definite D call. V was pared by 10 bases and J by 2 bases, with 12 bases between. CDR1 and CDR2 (germline): SEHNR, FQNEAQ (reference sequence). This CDR3 comprises 12 residues. The CDR3 nucleotides are TGTGCCACCCGTGATAGCCCCTACGAGCAGTACTTC. Protein sequence: CATRDSPYEQYF.

The V call is TRBV7-3, the J call TRBJ2-1, with D tentatively TRBD2 (5 bases). The CDR3 contains 16 residues. Germline CDR1 SGHTA, CDR2 FQGTGA. The V and J ends lost 4 bases and 10 bases respectively, with 23 bases between them. CDR3 DNA sequence: TGTGCCAGCAGCTCGAAAGGACCCTTCACTTCGGGAGAGCAGTTCTTC. Protein sequence: CASSSKGPFTSGEQFF.

The chain uses TRBV7-2 and TRBJ1-6, with D uncertain. CDR1 and CDR2 (germline): SGHTA, FQGNSA. The germline V and J ends were trimmed by 1 base and 7 bases, with 8 bases remaining between them. This CDR3 spans 14 amino acids. The CDR3 nucleotides are TGTGCCAGCAGCTTAGGCGCGAGGAATTCACCCCTCCACTTT. This translates into CASSLGARNSPLHF.

This clone appeared once. V gene TRBV18 combines with J gene TRBJ1-1; tentatively, D is TRBD1 (6 bases). The CDR3 sequence is 14 residues long. V lost 3 bases to trimming and J lost 1 base, with 9 bases between them. Per germline, CDR1 KGHSH and CDR2 LQKENI. Here the CDR3 DNA reads TGTGCCAGCTCACCCCGACAGGAGAACACTGAAGCTTTCTTT. Protein sequence: CASSPRQENTEAFF.

The chain combines TRBV7-9 with TRBJ1-2; TRBD1 matches at 12 bases. The CDR3 loop spans 18 amino acids. V shed 5 bases and J 3 bases; nucleotides not matched to a gene: 13. Germline CDR1 is SEHNR and CDR2 is FQNEAQ (reference sequence). The CDR3 nucleotides are TGTGCCAGCAGCGCACCCTCGCCGGGACAGGGGGCCGACTATGGCTACACCTTC. Its protein product is CASSAPSPGQGADYGYTF.

The chain couples TRBV20-1 to TRBJ1-1; no clear D. Germline V gene lookup returns CDR1 DFQATT and CDR2 SNEGSKA (reference sequence). The CDR3 contains 11 residues. Between the trimmed V and J ends, which lost 3 bases and 11 bases, there was a span of 13 bases. The CDR3, as DNA: TGCAGTGCTAGTGTCGGGGAGCGGGCTTTCTTT. It translates to CSASVGERAFF.

V usage is TRBV5-1 and J usage is TRBJ2-5; possibly TRBD1 for D (6 bases). Trimming removed 3 bases from V and 2 bases from J, with 11 bases in between. This CDR3 spans 14 amino acids. Germline V lookup: CDR1 SGHRS, CDR2 YFSETQ. Here the CDR3 DNA reads TGCGCCAGCAGCTACCGGACAGTACAAGAGACCCAGTACTTC. This codes for CASSYRTVQETQYF.

The V call is TRBV5-6, the J call TRBJ1-3; D might be TRBD1 (6 bases). CDR3 size: 13 residues. Trimming took 0 bases from V and 8 from J, leaving 9 bases between them. CDR1 and CDR2 (germline): SGHDT, YYEEEE. The CDR3 reads CASSLDRVDTIYF. As DNA, the CDR3 is TGTGCCAGCAGCTTGGACAGGGTGGACACCATATATTTT. The entire variable domain, with the rest obtained from reference TRBV5-6 and TRBJ1-3, is as follows: DAGVTQSPTHLIKTRGQQVTLRCSPKSGHDTVSWYQQALGQGPQFIFQYYEEEERQRGNFPDRFSGHQFPNYSSELNVNALLLGDSALYLCASSLDRVDTIYFGEGSWLTVV.

This chain uses TRBV7-9 with TRBJ2-1, with TRBD1 identical over 7 bases. This CDR3 is built from 15 residues. Trimming cost V 2 bases and J 6 bases; bases outside gene matches: 7. From germline, CDR1 is SEHNR and CDR2 FQNEAQ (reference sequence). CDR3 DNA: TGTGCCAGCAGCTTACGGCAGGGGGTGGGCAATGAGCAGTTCTTC. Translated, it gives CASSLRQGVGNEQFF.

The rearrangement joins TRBV30 to TRBJ1-1; D remains ambiguous. The germline V gene encodes CDR1 GTSNPN and CDR2 SVGIG (reference sequence). V lost 5 bases to trimming and J lost 1 base, with 17 bases between them. This CDR3 has 15 amino acids. The CDR3 DNA follows: TGTGCCTGGGAAGAGAACGCGGAGTGGAACACTGAAGCTTTCTTT. Amino acid sequence: CAWEENAEWNTEAFF.

The chain recombines TRBV18 with TRBJ1-1; D is uncertain. This CDR3 comprises 11 residues. Germline values: CDR1 KGHSH, CDR2 LQKENI. V lost 5 bases and J lost 2, with 3 bases in between. The CDR3 coding sequence is TGTGCCAGCTCATCTAACACTGAAGCTTTCTTT. Translating gives CASSSNTEAFF.

This sequence joins TRBV6-5 and TRBJ1-1; D uncertain. This CDR3 contains 12 residues. The V end lost 2 bases, the J end lost 1 base, and 2 bases lay between the germline ends. Germline V CDR1 and CDR2: MNHEY, SVGAGI. CDR3 sequence: CASSYRNTEAFF. CDR3 sequence (DNA): TGTGCCAGCAGTTACCGGAACACTGAAGCTTTCTTT.

The chain links TRBV25-1 to TRBJ2-1, with 7 bases identical to TRBD1. This CDR3 comprises 16 residues. Germline V gene data show CDR1 as MGHDK and CDR2 as SYGVNS. V was pared by 3 bases and J by 6 bases, with 11 bases of the junction left unmatched. This chain's CDR3 is CASSDLTGEGSNEQFF. The CDR3 coding sequence is TGTGCCAGCAGTGATCTAACAGGGGAAGGGAGCAATGAGCAGTTCTTC.

The chain carries TRBV27 and TRBJ2-2; TRBD1 agrees at 9 bases. J was trimmed by 5 bases and V by 7 bases; bases with no gene match: 8. The length of the CDR3 is 15 residues. Germline assignment: CDR1 MNHEY and CDR2 SMNVEV (reference sequence). This chain's CDR3 is CASNSGTGKTGELFF. DNA for the CDR3: TGTGCCAGCAACTCCGGGACAGGGAAAACCGGGGAGCTGTTTTTT.

This rearrangement joins TRBV7-8 to TRBJ2-3, with D perhaps TRBD1 (5 bases). With 11 bases removed from V and 3 bases from J, the gap between germline ends came to 24 bases. The germline CDR1 and CDR2 sequences are SGHVS and FQNEAQ. The CDR3 is made up of 16 amino acids. The CDR3 loop is CAAMPRTNVETDTQYF. CDR3 in DNA: TGTGCCGCGATGCCCAGGACAAACGTTGAGACAGATACGCAGTATTTT.

The V gene is TRBV7-9, the J gene TRBJ2-7; no reliable D call. Looked up from germline, CDR1 is SEHNR and CDR2 is FQNEAQ (reference sequence). The CDR3 spans 12 residues. Trimming cost V 1 base and J 5 bases, with 6 bases left between them. The CDR3 sequence: CASSLVRDEQYF. The CDR3 DNA is TGTGCCAGCAGCTTAGTGCGTGACGAGCAGTACTTC.

The chain links TRBV27 to TRBJ1-6, with 8 nucleotides matching TRBD1. The CDR3 extends over 15 amino acids. The germline gives CDR1 MNHEY, CDR2 SMNVEV (reference sequence). With 1 base clipped from V and 8 bases from J, the junction kept 4 bases outside the gene matches. CDR3 in DNA: TGTGCCAGCAGTTTATTCGGACAGGGAGATTCACCCCTCCACTTT. Protein product: CASSLFGQGDSPLHF.

DNA for the CDR3: TGTGCCAGTAGTATAGGCCCGGGGATTAATGAAAAACTGTTTTTT. This codes for CASSIGPGINEKLFF. The V gene is TRBV19, the J gene TRBJ1-4; unclear D gene. Germline V gene sequence: CDR1 LNHDA, CDR2 SQIVND (reference sequence). Between the trimmed V and J ends, which lost 1 base and 4 bases, there was a span of 10 bases. The CDR3 totals 15 residues.

The V gene is TRBV30, the J gene TRBJ2-7, with D possibly being TRBD1 (6 bases). This CDR3 has 16 amino acids. Trimming pared 3 bases from V and 0 bases from J, leaving 18 bases between. The germline gives CDR1 GTSNPN, CDR2 SVGIG (reference sequence). CDR3 residues: CAWRAPGTGSSYEQYF. CDR3 DNA sequence: TGTGCCTGGAGGGCCCCCGGTACAGGGAGCTCCTACGAGCAGTACTTC.

The chain links TRBV5-5 to TRBJ2-7; 9 nucleotides line up with TRBD1. This CDR3 contains 15 residues. Germline V gene sequence: CDR1 SGHKS, CDR2 YYEKEE (reference sequence). The junction had 8 bases not matched to a gene; V was cut back by 2 bases and J by 5 bases. The CDR3 region has the DNA TGTGCCAGCAGCTTCCCGGGACAGGGTCCTCACGAGCAGTACTTC. It is translated as CASSFPGQGPHEQYF.

This chain connects TRBV9 to TRBJ2-1; 8 bases are a match to TRBD1. CDR1 and CDR2 from the germline V gene are SGDLS and YYNGEE. The CDR3 loop spans 14 amino acids. The V gene end was trimmed by 4 bases and the J gene end by 7 bases; junction bases not matched to a gene: 7. The CDR3 DNA sequence: TGTGCCAGCAGCCCGGGGGACAGGCCGAATGAGCAGTTCTTC. Its protein product is CASSPGDRPNEQFF.